The text below deals with one T cell receptor (beta chain). The sample belongs to a study of blood T cell repertoires in COVID-19. Study background: Samples representing acute and convalescent COVID-19 were sourced from the United States, Italy and Spain.

Original processing methods: The assay estimated nucleated cells by amplifying reference gene primers. Method: immunoSEQ multiplex PCR; TCRdb's copy keeps in-frame clones and lacks some. From that table come the V and J calls and clone size; the DNA was used to work out D and trimming. The table lists about 46,000 clones, about 88% of them singletons. Sequencing input: PBMCs or T cells enriched from blood (not recorded which). This TCR derives from a woman aged 45-65 years who had recovered from COVID-19.

The CDR3 protein is CASTGGGYGYTF. The CDR3 coding sequence is TGTGCCAGCACCGGGGGAGGCTATGGCTACACCTTC. The V gene is TRBV7-2, the J gene TRBJ1-2; the D gene is possibly TRBD1 (5 bases). The germline V gene encodes CDR1 SGHTA and CDR2 FQGNSA. V lost 7 bases to trimming and J lost 4 bases, with 10 bases between them. This CDR3 region has 12 residues.